One sample yielded the 12 T cell receptor beta chains listed below, sequenced in a study of cytomegalovirus exposure and HLA in healthy donors (dated by TCRdb to 2016 to 2017). The library was generated by the immunoSEQ multiplex PCR assay. A mixture of 60 forward primers for TCR Vbeta segments and 13 reverse primers for TCR Jbeta segments was used in the multiplex PCR. TCRdb carries this immuneACCESS record with in-frame sequences only. Its versions omit some clonotypes, under half of them owing to an unresolved V gene in the studies checked, with the rest unexplained. Within this sample are about 130,000 clones, with approximately 17% of them counted one time only. Less than 3.5% of the sample belongs to the ten largest clones. The sequenced sample was PBMCs. These receptors originate from a female donor in good health and CMV-seropositive.

This chain links TRBV30 with TRBJ2-7; TRBD2 matches 11 bases. V lost 0 bases to trimming and J lost 2 bases; unmatched junction nucleotides: 18. CDR1 GTSNPN and CDR2 SVGIG come from the germline V gene (reference sequence). The CDR3 sequence is 20 residues long. The CDR3 is CAWSVLRGSGRAESAYEQYF. The CDR3 DNA is TGTGCCTGGAGTGTACTCCGGGGTAGCGGGAGGGCCGAGTCCGCCTACGAGCAGTACTTC.

This clone appeared a few times. The rearrangement joins TRBV5-1 to TRBJ1-1, with a weak D call TRBD1 (6 bases). This CDR3 spans 14 amino acids. Trimming stripped 0 bases from V and 5 bases from J, with 11 bases between. Germline CDR1 and CDR2: SGHRS and YFSETQ. The CDR3 DNA is TGCGCCAGCAGCTTGGATACAGGGTTGACTGAAGCTTTCTTT. Its translation is CASSLDTGLTEAFF.

J is TRBJ2-7 and V is TRBV7-9; D not resolved. This CDR3 spans 11 amino acids. V was cut by 3 bases and J by 7 bases, with 7 bases left in between. In germline, CDR1 is SEHNR, CDR2 FQNEAQ (reference sequence). CDR3 DNA: TGTGCCAGCAGCTTTTTGGAGGAGCAGTACTTC. Its translation: CASSFLEEQYF.

CDR3 in amino acids: CASTRDSFLAKNIQYF. CDR3 in DNA: TGTGCCAGCACCCGAGACAGCTTTCTAGCCAAAAACATTCAGTACTTC. This chain uses TRBV6-4 with TRBJ2-4; a possible D gene is TRBD1 (5 bases). The CDR3 sequence is 16 residues long. V gave up 7 bases and J gave up 0 bases, with 16 bases separating them. Germline CDR1 is MRHNA and CDR2 is SNTAGT.

This clone was counted only a few times. The gene calls are TRBV7-2 and TRBJ1-2; 9 positions match TRBD1. Unmatched junction bases numbered 16, after V lost 6 bases and J lost 5 bases. The CDR3 length is 17 residues. CDR1 is SGHTA and CDR2 is FQGNSA in the germline V gene. This CDR3 is CASSLGPGQGVSYGYTF. CDR3 nucleotide sequence: TGTGCCAGCAGTTTGGGCCCGGGACAGGGCGTCTCTTATGGCTACACCTTC.

The chain employs TRBV30 and TRBJ2-5, with TRBD2 as a possible D gene (6 bases). The V gene's germline CDR1 is GTSNPN and CDR2 SVGIG (reference sequence). The CDR3 is 18 amino acids. Trimming removed 4 bases from V and 2 bases from J, with 26 bases in between. CDR3: CAWKGRVPVAETQETQYF. The CDR3 DNA sequence: TGTGCCTGGAAGGGTAGGGTTCCTGTAGCGGAAACTCAAGAGACCCAGTACTTC.

A few counts support this clone. This rearrangement joins TRBV5-6 to TRBJ2-3, with D possibly matching TRBD1 (5 bases). Germline lookup yields CDR1 SGHDT and CDR2 YYEEEE. Deletions cut 4 bases from V and 4 bases from J, with 13 bases between. CDR3 length equals 14 residues. CDR3 protein: CASSPVTAPDTQYF. CDR3 sequence (DNA): TGTGCCAGCAGCCCTGTGACAGCCCCAGATACGCAGTATTTT.

This clone was picked up a small number of times. The chain links TRBV6-5 to TRBJ2-7, with 9 bases lining up with TRBD1. The CDR3 totals 14 residues. J lost 2 bases, V lost 6 bases, and 5 bases had no gene match. Germline assignment: CDR1 MNHEY and CDR2 SVGAGI. CDR3 sequence: CASRRQGETYEQYF. The DNA for the CDR3 is TGTGCCAGCAGAAGACAGGGGGAGACCTACGAGCAGTACTTC.

A few counts support this clone. The gene calls are TRBV7-2 and TRBJ1-5; tentatively, D is TRBD1 (5 bases). The CDR3 is 15 residues long. The V end lost 5 bases, the J end lost 2 bases, and 13 bases lay between the germline ends. Germline V gene lookup returns CDR1 SGHTA and CDR2 FQGNSA. Here the CDR3 DNA reads TGTGCCAGCAGCCCTAATCGACAGCGCAATCAGCCCCAGCATTTT. Its protein product is CASSPNRQRNQPQHF.

V and J are TRBV5-1 and TRBJ1-1; possible D gene TRBD1, 6 bases. Germline V gene sequence: CDR1 SGHRS, CDR2 YFSETQ. The germline V and J ends were trimmed by 4 bases and 8 bases, with 21 bases remaining between them. CDR3 length equals 15 residues. The chain's CDR3 is CASSLGYGGQKEAFF. The CDR3 DNA is TGCGCCAGCAGCCTCGGGTACGGCGGACAGAAGGAAGCTTTCTTT.

The chain combines TRBV1 with TRBJ2-4; the table calls TRBD1, which could not be checked here. TRBV1 is a recognized pseudogene. CDR3 length: 21 residues. CDR3 loop: CTSSLKIRGYRDGLTKNIQYF. CDR3 sequence (DNA): TGCACCAGCAGCCTCAAGATACGTGGGTACAGGGACGGGTTAACCAAAAACATTCAGTACTTC.

This clone was detected only a few times. The chain recombines TRBV2 with TRBJ1-2; 9 bases are a match to TRBD1. Germline assignment: CDR1 SNHLY and CDR2 FYNNEI. The CDR3 length is 14 residues. J gave up 4 bases and V 4 bases, and 4 bases lay outside the gene matches. The CDR3 loop reads CASSGTGEIYGYTF. CDR3 in DNA: TGTGCCAGCAGTGGGACAGGGGAGATCTATGGCTACACCTTC.